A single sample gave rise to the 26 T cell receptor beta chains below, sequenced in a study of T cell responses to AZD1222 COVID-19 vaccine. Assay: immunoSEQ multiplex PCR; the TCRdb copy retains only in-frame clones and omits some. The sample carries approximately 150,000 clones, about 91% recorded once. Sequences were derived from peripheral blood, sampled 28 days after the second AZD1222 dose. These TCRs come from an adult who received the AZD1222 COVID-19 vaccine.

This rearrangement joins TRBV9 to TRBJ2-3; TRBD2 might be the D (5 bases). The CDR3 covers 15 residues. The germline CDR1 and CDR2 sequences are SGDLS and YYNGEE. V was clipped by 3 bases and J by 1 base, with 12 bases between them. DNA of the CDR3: TGTGCCAGCAGCGCCCGGGGAGACGGCACAGATACGCAGTATTTT. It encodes CASSARGDGTDTQYF. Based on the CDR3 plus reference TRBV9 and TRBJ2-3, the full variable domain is DSGVTQTPKHLITATGQRVTLRCSPRSGDLSVYWYQQSLDQGLQFLIQYYNGEERAKGNILERFSAQQFPDLHSELNLSSLELGDSALYFCASSARGDGTDTQYFGPGTRLTVL.

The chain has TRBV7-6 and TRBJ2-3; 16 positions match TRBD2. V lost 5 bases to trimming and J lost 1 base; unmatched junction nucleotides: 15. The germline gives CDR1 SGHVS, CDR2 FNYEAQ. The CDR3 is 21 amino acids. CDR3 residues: CASSPHSGTSGRAGRTDTQYF. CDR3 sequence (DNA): TGTGCCAGCAGCCCCCACTCCGGGACTAGCGGGAGGGCGGGTCGCACAGATACGCAGTATTTT.

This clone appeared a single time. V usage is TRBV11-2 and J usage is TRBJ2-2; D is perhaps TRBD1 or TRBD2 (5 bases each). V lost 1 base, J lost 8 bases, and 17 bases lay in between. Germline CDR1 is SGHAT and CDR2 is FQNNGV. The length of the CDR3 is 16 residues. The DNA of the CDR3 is TGTGCCAGCAGCTTAGCTTTCCAAGGGACCCCAGGGGAGCTGTTTTTT. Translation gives CASSLAFQGTPGELFF.

The DNA of the CDR3 is TGTGCCAGCAGTTACAGACATGGACGAGGTTCACCCCTCCACTTT. This sequence encodes CASSYRHGRGSPLHF. The chain employs TRBV6-5 and TRBJ1-6; no firm D call. The CDR3 loop spans 15 amino acids. CDR1 is MNHEY, CDR2 SVGAGI, per germline. Trimming left V 2 bases short and J 9 bases short, with 14 bases between.

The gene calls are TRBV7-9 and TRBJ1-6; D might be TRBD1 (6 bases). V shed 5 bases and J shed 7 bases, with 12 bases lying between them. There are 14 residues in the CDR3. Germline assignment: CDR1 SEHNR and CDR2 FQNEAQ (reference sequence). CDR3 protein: CASSRQDTNSPLHF. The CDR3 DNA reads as TGTGCCAGCAGCAGACAGGACACAAATTCACCCCTCCACTTT.

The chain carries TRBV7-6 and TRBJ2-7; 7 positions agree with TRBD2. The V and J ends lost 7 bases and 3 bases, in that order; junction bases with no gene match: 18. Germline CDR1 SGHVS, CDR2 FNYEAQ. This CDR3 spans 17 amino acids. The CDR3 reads CASIPSARGTPNYEQYF. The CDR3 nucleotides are TGTGCCAGCATCCCGTCGGCGCGGGGGACCCCCAACTACGAGCAGTACTTC.

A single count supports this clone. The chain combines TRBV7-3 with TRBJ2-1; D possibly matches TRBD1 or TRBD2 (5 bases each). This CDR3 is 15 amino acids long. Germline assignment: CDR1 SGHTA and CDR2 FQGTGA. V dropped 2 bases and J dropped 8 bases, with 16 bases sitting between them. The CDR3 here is CASSLEGTLGHEQFF. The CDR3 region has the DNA TGTGCCAGCAGCTTAGAGGGGACCCTAGGACATGAGCAGTTCTTC.

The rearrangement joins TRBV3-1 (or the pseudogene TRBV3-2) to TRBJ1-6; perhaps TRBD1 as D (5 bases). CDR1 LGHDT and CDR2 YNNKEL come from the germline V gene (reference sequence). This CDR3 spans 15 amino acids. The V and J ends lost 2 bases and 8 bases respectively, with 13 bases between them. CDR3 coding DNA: TGTGCCAGCAGCCAAATCGGGCAGGGCGATTCACCCCTCCACTTT. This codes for CASSQIGQGDSPLHF.

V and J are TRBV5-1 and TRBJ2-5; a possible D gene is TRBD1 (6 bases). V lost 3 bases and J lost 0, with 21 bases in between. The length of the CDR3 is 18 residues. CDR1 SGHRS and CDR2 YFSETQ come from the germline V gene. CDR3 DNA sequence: TGCGCCAGCAGCTCCTTGGCGGACAGAAAGGGGCACCAAGAGACCCAGTACTTC. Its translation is CASSSLADRKGHQETQYF. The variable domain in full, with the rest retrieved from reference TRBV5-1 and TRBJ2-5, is KAGVTQTPRYLIKTRGQQVTLSCSPISGHRSVSWYQQTPGQGLQFLFEYFSETQRNKGNFPGRFSGRQFSNSRSEMNVSTLELGDSALYLCASSSLADRKGHQETQYFGPGTRLLVL.

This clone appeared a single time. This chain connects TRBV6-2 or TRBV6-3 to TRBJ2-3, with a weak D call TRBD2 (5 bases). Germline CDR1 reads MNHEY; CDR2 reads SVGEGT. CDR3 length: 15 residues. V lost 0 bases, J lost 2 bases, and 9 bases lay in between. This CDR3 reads CASSYSPGNTDTQYF. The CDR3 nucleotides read TGTGCCAGCAGTTACTCCCCGGGGAACACAGATACGCAGTATTTT.

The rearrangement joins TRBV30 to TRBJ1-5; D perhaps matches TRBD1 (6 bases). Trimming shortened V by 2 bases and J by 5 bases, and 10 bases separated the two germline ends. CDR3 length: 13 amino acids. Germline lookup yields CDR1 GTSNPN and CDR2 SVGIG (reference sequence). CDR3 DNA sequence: TGTGCCTGGAGTTGGAGGGGGGATCAGCCCCAGCATTTT. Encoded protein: CAWSWRGDQPQHF.

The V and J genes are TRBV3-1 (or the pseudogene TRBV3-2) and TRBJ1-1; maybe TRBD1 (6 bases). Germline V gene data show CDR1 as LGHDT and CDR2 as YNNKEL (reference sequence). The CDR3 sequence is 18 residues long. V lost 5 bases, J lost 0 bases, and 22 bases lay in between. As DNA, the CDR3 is TGTGCCAGCAGCGCGGATAAGGGGGGCTGGAGGATGAACACTGAAGCTTTCTTT. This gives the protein CASSADKGGWRMNTEAFF.

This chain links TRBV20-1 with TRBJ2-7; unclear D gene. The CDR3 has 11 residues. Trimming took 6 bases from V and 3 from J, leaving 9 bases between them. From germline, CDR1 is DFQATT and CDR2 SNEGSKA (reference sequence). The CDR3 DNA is TGCAGTGCGCGAAGGGACTACGAGCAGTACTTC. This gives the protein CSARRDYEQYF.

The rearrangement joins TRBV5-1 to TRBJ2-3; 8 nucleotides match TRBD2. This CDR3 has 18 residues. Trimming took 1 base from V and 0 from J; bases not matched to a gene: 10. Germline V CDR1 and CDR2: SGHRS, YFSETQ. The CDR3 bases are TGCGCCAGCAGCTTGTGGGCGGGGGGTGCCCCTAGCACAGATACGCAGTATTTT. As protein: CASSLWAGGAPSTDTQYF.

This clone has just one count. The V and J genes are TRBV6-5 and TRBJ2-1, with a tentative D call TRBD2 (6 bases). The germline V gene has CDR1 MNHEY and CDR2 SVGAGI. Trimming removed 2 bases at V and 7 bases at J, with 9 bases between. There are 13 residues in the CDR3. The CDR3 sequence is CASSYARGNEQFF. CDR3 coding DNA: TGTGCCAGCAGTTACGCCCGGGGGAATGAGCAGTTCTTC.

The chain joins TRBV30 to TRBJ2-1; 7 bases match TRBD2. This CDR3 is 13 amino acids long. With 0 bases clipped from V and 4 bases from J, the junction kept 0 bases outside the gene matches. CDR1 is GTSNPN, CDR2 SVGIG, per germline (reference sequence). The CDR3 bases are TGTGCCTGGAGTGTAGCGGGGTACAATGAGCAGTTCTTC. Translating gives CAWSVAGYNEQFF.

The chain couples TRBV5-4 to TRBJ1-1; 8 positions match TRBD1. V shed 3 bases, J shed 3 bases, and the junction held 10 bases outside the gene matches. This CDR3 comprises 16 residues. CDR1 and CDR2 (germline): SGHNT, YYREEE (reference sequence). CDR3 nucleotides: TGTGCCAGCAGCTCCTTAGGACAGGGAAAATACACTGAAGCTTTCTTT. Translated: CASSSLGQGKYTEAFF.

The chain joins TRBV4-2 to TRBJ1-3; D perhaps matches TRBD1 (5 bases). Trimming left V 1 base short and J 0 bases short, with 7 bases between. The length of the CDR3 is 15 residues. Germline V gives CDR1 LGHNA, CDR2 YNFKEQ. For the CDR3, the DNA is TGTGCCAGCAGCCAAGGGGGGGACTCTGGAAACACCATATATTTT. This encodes CASSQGGDSGNTIYF.

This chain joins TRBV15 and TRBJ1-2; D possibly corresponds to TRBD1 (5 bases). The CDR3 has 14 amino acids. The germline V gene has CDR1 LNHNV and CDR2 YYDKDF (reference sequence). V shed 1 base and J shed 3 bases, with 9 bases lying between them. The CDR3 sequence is CATSRGDVDYGYTF. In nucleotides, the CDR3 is TGTGCCACCAGCAGAGGGGACGTCGACTATGGCTACACCTTC.

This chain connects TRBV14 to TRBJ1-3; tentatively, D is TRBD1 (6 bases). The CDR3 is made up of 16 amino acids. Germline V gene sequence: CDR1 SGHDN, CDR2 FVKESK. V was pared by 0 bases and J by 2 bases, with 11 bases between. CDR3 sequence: CASSQDGGSTGNTIYF. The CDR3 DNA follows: TGTGCCAGCAGCCAAGATGGGGGCAGTACTGGAAACACCATATATTTT. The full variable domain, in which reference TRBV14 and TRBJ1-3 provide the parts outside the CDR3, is EAGVTQFPSHSVIEKGQTVTLRCDPISGHDNLYWYRRVMGKEIKFLLHFVKESKQDESGMPNNRFLAERTGGTYSTLKVQPAELEDSGVYFCASSQDGGSTGNTIYFGEGSWLTVV.

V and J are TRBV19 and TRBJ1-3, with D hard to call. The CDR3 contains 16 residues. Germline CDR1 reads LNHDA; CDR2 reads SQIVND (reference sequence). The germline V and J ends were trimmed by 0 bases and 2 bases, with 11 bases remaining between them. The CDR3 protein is CASSIDNLAAGNTIYF. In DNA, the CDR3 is TGTGCCAGTAGTATAGATAATTTGGCAGCTGGAAACACCATATATTTT.

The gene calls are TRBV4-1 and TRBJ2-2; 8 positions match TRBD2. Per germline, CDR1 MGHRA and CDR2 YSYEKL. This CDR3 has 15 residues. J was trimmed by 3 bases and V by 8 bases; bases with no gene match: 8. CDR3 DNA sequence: TGCGCCAGCCACCACACTAGCGGCTACACCGGGGAGCTGTTTTTT. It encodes CASHHTSGYTGELFF.

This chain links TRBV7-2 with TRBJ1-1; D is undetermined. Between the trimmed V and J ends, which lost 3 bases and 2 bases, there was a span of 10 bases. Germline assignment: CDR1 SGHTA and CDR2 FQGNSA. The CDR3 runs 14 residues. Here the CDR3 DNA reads TGTGCCAGCAGCTTGCCCCTAATTAACACTGAAGCTTTCTTT. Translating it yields CASSLPLINTEAFF.

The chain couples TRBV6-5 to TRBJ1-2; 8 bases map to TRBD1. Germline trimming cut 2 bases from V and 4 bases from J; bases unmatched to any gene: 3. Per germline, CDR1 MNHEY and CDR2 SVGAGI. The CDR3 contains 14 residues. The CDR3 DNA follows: TGTGCCAGCAGTTACGGACAGGGCGGCTATGGCTACACCTTC. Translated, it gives CASSYGQGGYGYTF.

The CDR3 region is CASEWSKDTEAFF. Written as DNA, the CDR3 is TGTGCCAGCGAGTGGTCCAAGGACACTGAAGCTTTCTTT. This chain uses TRBV6-5 with TRBJ1-1; unclear D gene. In germline, CDR1 is MNHEY, CDR2 SVGAGI. The CDR3 runs 13 residues. Trimming shortened V by 8 bases and J by 3 bases, and 13 bases separated the two germline ends.

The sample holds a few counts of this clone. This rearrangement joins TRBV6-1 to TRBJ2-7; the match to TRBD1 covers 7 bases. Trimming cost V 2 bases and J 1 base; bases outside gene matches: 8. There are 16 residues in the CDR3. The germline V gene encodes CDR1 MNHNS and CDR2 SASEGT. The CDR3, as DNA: TGTGCCAGCAGTGAATACGACAGGGCCCCATCCTACGAGCAGTACGTC. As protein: CASSEYDRAPSYEQYV.